This is a list of T cell receptor beta chains from one sample in a study of Ad26.COV2.S vaccination and SARS-CoV-2 variants. Sequenced by immunoSEQ multiplex PCR; TCRdb stores in-frame clones only, minus some. The data hold about 460,000 clones, with approximately 90% observed a single time. Sequenced here: peripheral blood, sampled in a trial of Ad26.COV2.S vaccine versus placebo. The receptors stem from a person between 18 and 60 years old who received the Ad26.COV2.S COVID-19 vaccine or a placebo. Both conserved end residues are part of each CDR3. A D gene is named only where the DNA matches it firmly. Part of the rows lack a size; the others show once, few, many or a class for expanded clones.

j_call clone_size v_call d_call cdr3_aa cdr3_nt
TRBJ1-1 - TRBV7-8 - CASSLAQGNMNTEAFF TGTGCCAGCAGCTTAGCTCAAGGCAACATGAACACTGAAGCTTTCTTT
TRBJ1-1 - TRBV6-5 - CASSYSWVGNTEAFF TGTGCCAGCAGTTACTCGTGGGTTGGGAACACTGAAGCTTTCTTT
TRBJ1-4 once TRBV19 - CASSIRVPNEKLFF TGTGCCAGTAGTATTCGAGTTCCTAATGAAAAACTGTTTTTT
TRBJ2-3 - TRBV5-1 - CASRPSGSSTDTQYF TGCGCCAGCCGACCGAGCGGAAGCAGCACAGATACGCAGTATTTT
TRBJ2-5 - TRBV7-2 - CASSAAETQYF TGTGCCAGCAGCGCCGCGGAGACCCAGTACTTC
TRBJ2-7 - TRBV7-2 TRBD1 CASSSGPRGQGYYEQYF TGTGCCAGCAGCTCCGGACCCCGCGGACAGGGCTATTACGAGCAGTACTTC
TRBJ2-3 - TRBV7-2 TRBD2 CASSLTSGTSRDTQYF TGTGCCAGCAGCTTAACTAGCGGGACCTCTAGGGATACGCAGTATTTT
TRBJ1-1 once TRBV10-3 - CAISESLEPEAFF TGTGCCATCAGTGAGTCGCTGGAGCCTGAAGCTTTCTTT
TRBJ2-5 - TRBV30 - CAWSPRLGGGETQYF TGTGCCTGGAGTCCCCGACTAGGGGGCGGGGAGACCCAGTACTTC
TRBJ2-1 - TRBV2 TRBD2 CASSPPSGMAGSYNEQFF TGTGCCAGCAGTCCCCCTAGCGGTATGGCGGGCTCCTACAATGAGCAGTTCTTC